This T cell receptor beta chain was profiled in a study of T-cell reconstitution after alpha-beta-depleted transplantation in children. Ten or more counts support this clonotype. No antigen is known for it. Preparation of the TCRbeta library was carried out with unique molecular identifiers. TCRdb called the PCR reads again in MiXCR, with one record for every CDR3 protein. The sample has 84,000 or so distinct CDR3 sequences, roughly a sixth seen once. Germline CDR1 and CDR2: DFQATT and SNEGSKA (reference sequence). The CDR3 consists of 13 residues. Trimming cost V 3 bases and J 7 bases, with 12 bases left between them. Whole-study findings and limits: Several patients had high TCRbeta diversity at day 60; it came from surviving recipient T cells and thymic progenitors. Several hundred expanded graft clones reportedly supplied alpha-beta T cells about two months after transplant. The authors attributed T-cell counts and diversity one year after transplant mostly to newly produced T cells.

The sequencing here drew on PBMCs, mostly from graft donor cells, taken 180 days after TCRalphabeta/CD19-depleted stem cell transplant. The chain couples TRBV20-1 to TRBJ2-2; D is possibly TRBD2 (6 bases). This clonotype was sampled from a male patient between 2 and 9 years old who had a stem cell transplant for acute lymphoblastic leukemia, so the T cells may come from the graft donor. Here the CDR3 reads CSARPREDGELFF. DNA for the CDR3: TGCAGTGCTAGGCCGAGGGAGGACGGGGAGCTGTTTTTT.